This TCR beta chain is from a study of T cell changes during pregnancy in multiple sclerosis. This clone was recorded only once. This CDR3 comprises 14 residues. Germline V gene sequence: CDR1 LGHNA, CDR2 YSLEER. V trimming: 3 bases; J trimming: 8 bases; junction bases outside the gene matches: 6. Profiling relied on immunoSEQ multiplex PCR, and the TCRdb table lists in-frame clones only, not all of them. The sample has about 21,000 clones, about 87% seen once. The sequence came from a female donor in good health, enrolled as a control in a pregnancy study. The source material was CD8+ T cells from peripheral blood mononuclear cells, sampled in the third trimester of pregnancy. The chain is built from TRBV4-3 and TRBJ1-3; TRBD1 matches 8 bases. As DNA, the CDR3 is TGCGCCAGCAGCCACTGGACAGGGTCGGACACCATATATTTT. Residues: CASSHWTGSDTIYF.